Listed below are T cell receptor beta chains from one sample, sequenced in a study of T cells in Graves' hyperthyroidism and ophthalmopathy. TCRdb re-called the multiplex PCR reads through MiXCR, storing one row per CDR3 protein. The data hold 700,000 or so distinct CDR3 sequences, with around 15% observed a single time. The source material was blood. Receptor source: a man younger than 30 with Graves' hyperthyroidism. Each CDR3 is given with its conserved first and last residue. Fields, in order: D gene, V gene, J gene, clone size, CDR3 protein, CDR3 DNA. A D gene is named only where the DNA matches it firmly. The size entry is marked missing in some rows and otherwise reads once, few, many or a size class.

TRBD1	TRBV7-9	TRBJ2-3	-	CASSSRSGTVRTSDTQYF	TGTGCCAGCAGCTCTCGTTCCGGGACAGTGCGGACATCTGATACGCAGTATTTT
TRBD2	TRBV11-3	TRBJ2-5	-	CASSQDRTSGTGETQYF	TGCGCCAGCAGCCAAGATCGGACTAGCGGGACGGGAGAGACCCAGTACTTC
-	TRBV11-2	TRBJ2-1	-	CASSPGAASYNEQFF	TGTGCCAGCAGCCCTGGAGCGGCTTCCTACAATGAGCAGTTCTTC
TRBD1	TRBV7-2	TRBJ2-1	many	CASSLVVGQGREQFF	TGTGCCAGCAGCTTAGTGGTCGGACAGGGGAGAGAGCAGTTCTTC
TRBD1	TRBV28	TRBJ1-5	many	CASSVPGQNQPQHF	TGTGCCAGCAGCGTACCGGGACAGAATCAGCCCCAGCATTTT
-	TRBV18	TRBJ1-1	many	CASSPPSGWTEAFF	TGTGCCAGCTCACCACCCAGTGGGTGGACTGAAGCTTTCTTT
TRBD1	TRBV28	TRBJ1-6	-	CASLPMTGAFLNSPLHF	TGTGCCAGCTTACCAATGACAGGGGCCTTCCTCAATTCACCCCTCCACTTT
TRBD1	TRBV11-3	TRBJ2-7	many	CASTLTGTGTYEQYF	TGTGCCAGCACTCTCACCGGGACAGGGACCTACGAGCAGTACTTC
-	TRBV12-3/TRBV12-4	TRBJ2-3	few	CASSHDLATDTQYF	TGTGCCAGCAGCCACGACCTAGCCACAGATACGCAGTATTTT
-	TRBV6-1	TRBJ2-5	few	CASSRRTIQETQYF	TGTGCCAGCAGTCGCCGGACTATCCAAGAGACCCAGTACTTC
-	TRBV3-1	TRBJ1-1	few	CASNQAGAREDTEAFF	TGTGCCAGCAACCAAGCGGGCGCAAGGGAGGACACTGAAGCTTTCTTT
-	TRBV10-3	TRBJ2-3	many	CAINADGTDTQYF	TGTGCCATCAATGCTGACGGGACAGATACGCAGTATTTT
-	TRBV5-1	TRBJ2-5	-	CASSLATGLGETQYF	TGCGCCAGCAGCTTGGCGACGGGGCTGGGAGAGACCCAGTACTTC
TRBD2	TRBV4-1	TRBJ2-5	few	CASSLVTSGQETQYF	TGCGCCAGCAGCCTTGTTACTAGCGGCCAAGAGACCCAGTACTTC
TRBD1	TRBV27	TRBJ2-1	many	CASSPRGTGFSYNEQFF	TGTGCCAGCAGTCCCCGTGGGACAGGTTTCTCCTACAATGAGCAGTTCTTC
-	TRBV20-1	TRBJ2-7	many	CSVAGGLPYEQYF	TGCAGCGTCGCAGGGGGACTCCCCTACGAGCAGTACTTC
-	TRBV9	TRBJ1-1	many	CASSVAPDNTEAFF	TGTGCCAGCAGCGTAGCGCCGGACAACACTGAAGCTTTCTTT
-	TRBV2	TRBJ2-7	many	CASSELNEQYF	TGTGCCAGCAGTGAACTGAACGAGCAGTACTTC
TRBD1	TRBV30	TRBJ1-3	-	CAWSHALTGGGRNSGNTIYF	TGTGCCTGGAGCCATGCCCTTACAGGGGGGGGACGAAACTCTGGAAACACCATATATTTT
-	TRBV28	TRBJ2-7	many	CASRSGRTYEQYF	TGTGCCAGCAGATCCGGGCGCACCTACGAGCAGTACTTC
-	TRBV19	TRBJ2-7	-	CASGIGVGAFAYEQYF	TGTGCCAGTGGTATAGGGGTGGGGGCATTCGCCTACGAGCAGTACTTC
TRBD2	TRBV28	TRBJ2-1	many	CASSPLSPQREHYNEQFF	TGTGCCAGCAGCCCTTTAAGCCCCCAGCGGGAGCACTACAATGAGCAGTTCTTC
-	TRBV12-3/TRBV12-4	TRBJ2-3	many	CASSLALGGTQYF	TGTGCCAGCAGTTTAGCCTTGGGGGGTACGCAGTATTTT
-	TRBV6-2/TRBV6-3	TRBJ2-1	-	CASSFPLSGNEQFF	TGTGCCAGCAGCTTCCCGCTTAGCGGAAATGAGCAGTTCTTC
TRBD1	TRBV18	TRBJ2-7	-	CASSPDPGQGHEQYF	TGTGCCAGCTCACCAGACCCGGGACAGGGGCACGAGCAGTACTTC
-	TRBV27	TRBJ2-5	many	CASSLSENPGETQYF	TGTGCCAGCAGTTTATCGGAAAACCCGGGGGAGACCCAGTACTTC
-	TRBV2	TRBJ2-7	many	CASSEGMADTYEQYF	TGTGCCAGCAGTGAAGGAATGGCAGATACCTACGAGCAGTACTTC
-	TRBV30	TRBJ1-6	many	CAWKETWNSPLHF	TGTGCCTGGAAGGAGACTTGGAATTCACCCCTCCACTTT
-	TRBV28	TRBJ2-5	many	CASSLEEGRETQYF	TGTGCCAGCAGCCTGGAGGAGGGGCGGGAGACCCAGTACTTC
-	TRBV6-9	TRBJ2-1	many	CATHGCQQLSDGTSYNEQFF	TGTGCCACCCACGGGTGCCAGCAGTTATCTGACGGGACCTCCTACAATGAGCAGTTCTTC
TRBD2	TRBV6-2/TRBV6-3	TRBJ2-5	-	CATSGSAAGGTQYF	TGTGCCACCTCGGGGTCAGCGGCGGGAGGGACCCAGTACTTC
TRBD2	TRBV27	TRBJ2-7	many	CASSLSGGNYEQYF	TGTGCCAGCAGTTTATCCGGGGGGAACTACGAGCAGTACTTC
-	TRBV20-1	TRBJ2-3	few	CSARGVPGALTDTQYF	TGCAGTGCAAGAGGGGTCCCAGGGGCCCTCACAGATACGCAGTATTTT
TRBD2	TRBV11-3	TRBJ2-7	many	CASTNPGTSGSASYEQYF	TGTGCCAGCACCAATCCCGGGACTAGCGGGTCCGCCTCCTACGAGCAGTACTTC
-	TRBV2	TRBJ2-3	many	CASSDGLPSRPTTPDTQYF	TGTGCCAGCAGTGATGGACTACCATCCAGACCCACAACCCCAGATACGCAGTATTTT
-	TRBV28	TRBJ2-3	-	CASSSGTGTDTQYF	TGTGCCAGCAGTTCAGGGACTGGGACAGATACGCAGTATTTT
TRBD1	TRBV10-3	TRBJ2-5	few	CAISEGDSSYF	TGTGCCATCAGTGAAGGGGACAGTTCATACTTC
TRBD1	TRBV7-2	TRBJ1-1	-	CASSSTGWRTTEAFF	TGTGCCAGCAGCTCGACAGGGTGGAGAACAACTGAAGCTTTCTTT
-	TRBV19	TRBJ2-1	few	CASGGTSFHEQFF	TGTGCCAGTGGCGGAACTAGTTTCCATGAGCAGTTCTTC
-	TRBV24-1	TRBJ2-3	-	CATSDLERVGSDTQYF	TGTGCCACCAGTGATTTGGAGCGGGTTGGATCAGATACGCAGTATTTT
-	TRBV12-3/TRBV12-4	TRBJ2-1	many	CASSSGGGSIGSYNEQFF	TGTGCCAGCAGTTCAGGGGGAGGGAGCATCGGCTCCTACAATGAGCAGTTCTTC
-	TRBV20-1	TRBJ2-5	many	CSARAQQETQYF	TGCAGTGCCAGAGCACAGCAAGAGACCCAGTACTTC
-	TRBV4-2	TRBJ2-5	-	CASSQGERIQETQYF	TGTGCCAGCAGCCAAGGGGAGCGAATTCAAGAGACCCAGTACTTC
-	TRBV30	TRBJ2-1	-	CAWRTRDSSYNEQFF	TGTGCCTGGAGAACCCGGGACTCCTCCTACAATGAGCAGTTCTTC
TRBD1	TRBV7-2	TRBJ1-2	many	CASSAPPGGSNYGYTF	TGTGCCAGCAGCGCTCCCCCAGGGGGCAGTAACTATGGCTACACCTTC
TRBD2	TRBV20-1	TRBJ2-1	many	CSAPPGLADNEQFF	TGCAGTGCCCCCCCGGGACTAGCGGACAATGAGCAGTTCTTC